This entry features one T cell receptor (beta chain) sequence. Its antigen is undetermined. Clones were read by immunoSEQ multiplex PCR, and TCRdb kept only the in-frame ones, dropping some. Here the sample spans roughly 2.2 million clones, around 93% being singletons. This entry belongs to a study of shared clonotypes between healthy human individuals. Germline CDR1 is MGHDK and CDR2 is SYGVNS. With 4 bases removed from V and 4 bases from J, the gap between germline ends came to 4 bases. The CDR3 spans 12 residues. The donors were all Caucasian adults (living in Nashville, Tennessee). Findings and limits, study-wide: Generation probabilities of non-shared clonotypes were lower (relative to those shared by all four donors). Rarefaction exposed incomplete sorted-subset sequencing despite large depth. Sequencing depth was a factor that was expected to affect clonotype sharing among donors.

The sequencing input was naive CD4+ T cells from PBMCs. Documented subset: CD45RA+ positively selected. This TCR came from a man aged 18 to 29 in good health. Some clones in this sample may be carry-over from other donors' samples. This sequence joins TRBV25-1 and TRBJ2-2; D is ambiguous. The DNA for the CDR3 is TGTGCCAGCAGTGGAGTCACCGGGGAGCTGTTTTTT. Its protein product is CASSGVTGELFF. Full variable domain (outside the CDR3, taken from reference TRBV25-1 and TRBJ2-2): EADIYQTPRYLVIGTGKKITLECSQTMGHDKMYWYQQDPGMELHLIHYSYGVNSTEKGDLSSESTVSRIRTEHFPLTLESARPSHTSQYLCASSGVTGELFFGEGSRLTVL.